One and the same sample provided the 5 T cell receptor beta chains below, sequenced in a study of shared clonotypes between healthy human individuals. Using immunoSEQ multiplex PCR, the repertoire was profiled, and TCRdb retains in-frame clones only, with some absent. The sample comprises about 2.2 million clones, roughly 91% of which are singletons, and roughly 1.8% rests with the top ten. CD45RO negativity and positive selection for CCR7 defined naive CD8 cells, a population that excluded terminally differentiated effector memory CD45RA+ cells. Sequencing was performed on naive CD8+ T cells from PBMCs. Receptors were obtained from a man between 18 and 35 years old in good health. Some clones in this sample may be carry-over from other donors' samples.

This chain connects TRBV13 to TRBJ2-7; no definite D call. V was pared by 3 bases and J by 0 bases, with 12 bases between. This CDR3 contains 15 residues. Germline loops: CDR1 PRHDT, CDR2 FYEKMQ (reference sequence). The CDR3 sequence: CASSLPSFSSYEQYF. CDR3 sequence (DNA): TGTGCCAGCAGCTTGCCGTCGTTTAGCTCCTACGAGCAGTACTTC.

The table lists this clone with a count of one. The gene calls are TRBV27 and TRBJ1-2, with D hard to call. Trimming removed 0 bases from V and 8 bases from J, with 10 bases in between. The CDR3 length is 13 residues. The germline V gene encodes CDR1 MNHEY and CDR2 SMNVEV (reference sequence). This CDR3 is CASSLSLWAGYTF. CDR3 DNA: TGTGCCAGCAGTTTATCACTATGGGCCGGCTACACCTTC.

The CDR3 here is CSVGGLAGHETQYF. The CDR3 DNA follows: TGCAGCGTTGGGGGCCTAGCGGGACATGAGACCCAGTACTTC. V and J are TRBV29-1 and TRBJ2-5; 9 nucleotides agree with TRBD2. Germline assignment: CDR1 SQVTM and CDR2 ANQGSEA. The trim removed 4 bases at V and 5 bases at J, leaving 8 bases unmatched. This CDR3 is built from 14 residues.

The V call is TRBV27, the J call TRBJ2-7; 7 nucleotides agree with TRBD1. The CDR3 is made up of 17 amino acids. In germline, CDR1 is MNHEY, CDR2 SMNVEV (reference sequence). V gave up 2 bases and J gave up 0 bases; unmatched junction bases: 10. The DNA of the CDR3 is TGTGCCAGCAGTTTAAGAGTGGGAAGGGGGCTCTCCTACGAGCAGTACTTC. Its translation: CASSLRVGRGLSYEQYF.

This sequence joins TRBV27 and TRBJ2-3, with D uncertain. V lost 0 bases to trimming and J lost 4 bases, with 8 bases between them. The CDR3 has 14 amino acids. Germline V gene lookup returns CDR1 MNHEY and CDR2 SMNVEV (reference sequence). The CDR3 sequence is CASSLSPGPDTQYF. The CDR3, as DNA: TGTGCCAGCAGTTTATCGCCTGGTCCAGATACGCAGTATTTT.